These 3 T cell receptor beta chains share one sample of origin, sequenced in a study of monozygotic twins with inflammatory bowel disease (dated by TCRdb to the late 2010s). The library was made by 5' RACE. The listed sequencing device is Illumina HiSeq 2500. One entry per CDR3 protein sequence results from the TCRdb reprocessing of the reads, with DNA left out. The data table for this sample lists just over 300,000 distinct CDR3 sequences. The ten largest clones represent 5.6% of the sample. Input material: blood. The receptors were gathered from a human donor with ulcerative colitis or Crohn's disease, or a healthy co-twin of an affected twin (not recorded which).

The V gene is TRBV6-1, the J gene TRBJ2-2; the TRBD2 assignment by TCRdb is unverifiable without DNA. Germline CDR1 is MNHNS and CDR2 is SASEGT. This CDR3 spans 15 amino acids. CDR3 sequence: CASRPGTSGAGELFF.

The chain combines TRBV4-2 with TRBJ2-2; checking the TCRdb D call of TRBD1 is not possible without DNA. The CDR3 extends over 15 amino acids. Per germline, CDR1 LGHNA and CDR2 YNFKEQ. Here the CDR3 reads CASSWGQGVGGELFF.

This chain joins TRBV5-5 and TRBJ2-4. The CDR3 contains 14 residues. Per germline, CDR1 SGHKS and CDR2 YYEKEE (reference sequence). The CDR3 protein is CASSHRLAKNIQYF.